This entry is about one T cell receptor (beta chain). The record originates from a study of blood T cell repertoires in COVID-19. Study background: Sample material is recorded as cDNA or gDNA derived from T cells, B-cell-depleted T cells, or PBMCs.

Original analysis: Cell counts per sample came from amplifying reference gene primers. Data came from immunoSEQ multiplex PCR; TCRdb stores just in-frame clones and leaves some out. D and trimming were read from the DNA, whereas the V and J calls and clone size are those reported in that table. The sample yields roughly 180,000 clones, approximately 89% seen once. Specimen: peripheral blood. This clonotype was obtained from an older woman with acute or convalescent COVID-19.

The CDR3 nucleotides are TGCGCCAGCAGGGCCGGGACAGACTACAATGAGCAGTTCTTC. Protein sequence: CASRAGTDYNEQFF. This chain connects TRBV5-1 to TRBJ2-1; 7 bases agree with TRBD1. Per germline, CDR1 SGHRS and CDR2 YFSETQ. The CDR3 has 14 amino acids. V shed 5 bases and J 3 bases; nucleotides not matched to a gene: 5.